Below are 10 T cell receptor beta chains sequenced from a single sample in a study of PD-L1 blockade in urothelial cancer. TCRdb's table, derived via immunoSEQ multiplex PCR, lists solely in-frame clones and lacks some. The table lists about 40,000 clones, 70% to 90% of them singletons. Documented time point: peripheral blood 6 weeks after treatment start. The sequences come from PBMCs, collected around atezolizumab (anti-PD-L1) treatment. The receptors shown here come from a man between 70 and 80 years old with urothelial cancer.

The CDR3 reads CASSGWGVSSAGANVLTF. CDR3 bases: TGTGCCAGTAGCGGGTGGGGGGTTTCCTCTGCTGGGGCCAACGTCCTGACTTTC. The chain joins TRBV19 to TRBJ2-6; D may be TRBD2 (6 bases). This CDR3 comprises 18 residues. Looked up from germline, CDR1 is LNHDA and CDR2 is SQIVND (reference sequence). V shed 6 bases and J shed 2 bases, with 20 bases lying between them.

The chain joins TRBV7-6 to TRBJ2-1; 11 bases align to TRBD2. V was pared by 4 bases and J by 7 bases, with 18 bases of the junction left unmatched. This CDR3 spans 19 amino acids. Germline CDR1 reads SGHVS; CDR2 reads FNYEAQ. Here the CDR3 DNA reads TGTGCCAGCAGCTCTGACGCCGGGACTAGCGGACCTAGGGGAAATGAGCAGTTCTTC. It encodes CASSSDAGTSGPRGNEQFF.

This rearrangement joins TRBV7-3 to TRBJ2-5; D is uncertain. This CDR3 is 13 amino acids long. Germline V gene data show CDR1 as SGHTA and CDR2 as FQGTGA. Between the trimmed V and J ends, which lost 2 bases and 1 base, there was a span of 5 bases. CDR3: CASSLAVQETQYF. CDR3 DNA sequence: TGTGCCAGCAGCTTAGCGGTCCAAGAGACCCAGTACTTC.

V gene TRBV6-5 combines with J gene TRBJ1-2, with 7 bases that match TRBD1. J was trimmed by 3 bases and V by 2 bases; bases with no gene match: 3. From germline, CDR1 is MNHEY and CDR2 SVGAGI. This CDR3 has 14 amino acids. The CDR3 region has the DNA TGTGCCAGCAGTTACCGGGACAGCTACTATGGCTACACCTTC. It yields the protein CASSYRDSYYGYTF.

CDR3: CASSELRGRNSNQPQHF. The CDR3 DNA is TGTGCCAGCAGTGAACTGAGGGGGCGAAATAGCAATCAGCCCCAGCATTTT. V and J are TRBV6-1 and TRBJ1-5; 7 bases are a match to TRBD1. V shed 2 bases, J shed 0 bases, and the junction held 7 bases outside the gene matches. The CDR3 is 17 residues long. Germline loops: CDR1 MNHNS, CDR2 SASEGT.

V and J are TRBV5-6 and TRBJ2-1; possibly TRBD1 for D (6 bases). The germline CDR1 and CDR2 sequences are SGHDT and YYEEEE. Trimming left V 0 bases short and J 10 bases short, with 17 bases between. This CDR3 has 15 residues. The CDR3 DNA sequence: TGTGCCAGCAGCTTGGCTGGGGTGGGCCAGGGGGAGCAGTTCTTC. Translation: CASSLAGVGQGEQFF.

This clone was seen just once. V usage is TRBV9 and J usage is TRBJ1-1; TRBD1 aligns across 8 bases. J gave up 0 bases and V 0 bases, and 7 bases lay outside the gene matches. CDR3 size: 17 residues. Germline loops: CDR1 SGDLS, CDR2 YYNGEE. CDR3 loop: CASSVAGQGMVNTEAFF. The CDR3 nucleotides read TGTGCCAGCAGCGTAGCAGGACAGGGTATGGTGAACACTGAAGCTTTCTTT.

The rearrangement uses TRBV7-9 and TRBJ2-5, with D possibly matching TRBD2 (5 bases). CDR3 length equals 17 residues. V shed 2 bases and J shed 5 bases, with 21 bases lying between them. CDR1 and CDR2 (germline): SEHNR, FQNEAQ (reference sequence). The CDR3 region has the DNA TGTGCCAGCAGCTTATCGAGTCCGGACCCGGGGATGGAGACCCAGTACTTC. Translating gives CASSLSSPDPGMETQYF.

The CDR3 is CASSLGLAANYEQYF. CDR3 in DNA: TGCGCCAGCAGCTTGGGACTAGCGGCGAACTACGAGCAGTACTTC. V and J are TRBV5-1 and TRBJ2-7, with 9 bases matching TRBD2. V lost 0 bases and J lost 3; bases outside the gene matches: 4. The CDR3 consists of 15 residues. CDR1 SGHRS and CDR2 YFSETQ come from the germline V gene.

V and J are TRBV7-9 and TRBJ2-7, with 8 bases fitting TRBD1. The CDR3 length is 14 residues. Unmatched junction bases numbered 9, after V lost 4 bases and J lost 7 bases. Germline V gene data show CDR1 as SEHNR and CDR2 as FQNEAQ (reference sequence). Here the CDR3 DNA reads TGTGCCAGCAGCTCCCTAGACAGGGGTTGGGAGCAGTACTTC. It translates to CASSSLDRGWEQYF.